This TCR beta chain stems from a study of control samples from healthy donors and cancer patients. Sequencing used immunoSEQ multiplex PCR; TCRdb keeps in-frame clones, though not all of them. The table has 100,000 to 150,000 clones, approximately 92% seen once. Germline CDR1 SGHRS, CDR2 YFSETQ. V was shortened by 6 bases and J by 5 bases, with 11 bases between the two germline ends. There are 13 residues in the CDR3. Specimen: PBMCs. This chain connects TRBV5-1 to TRBJ1-4; D not certain. The TCR originated in a man of 80 years or more with head and neck cancer. The CDR3: CASNEGLNEKLFF. CDR3 in DNA: TGCGCCAGCAATGAAGGTCTGAATGAAAAACTGTTTTTT.